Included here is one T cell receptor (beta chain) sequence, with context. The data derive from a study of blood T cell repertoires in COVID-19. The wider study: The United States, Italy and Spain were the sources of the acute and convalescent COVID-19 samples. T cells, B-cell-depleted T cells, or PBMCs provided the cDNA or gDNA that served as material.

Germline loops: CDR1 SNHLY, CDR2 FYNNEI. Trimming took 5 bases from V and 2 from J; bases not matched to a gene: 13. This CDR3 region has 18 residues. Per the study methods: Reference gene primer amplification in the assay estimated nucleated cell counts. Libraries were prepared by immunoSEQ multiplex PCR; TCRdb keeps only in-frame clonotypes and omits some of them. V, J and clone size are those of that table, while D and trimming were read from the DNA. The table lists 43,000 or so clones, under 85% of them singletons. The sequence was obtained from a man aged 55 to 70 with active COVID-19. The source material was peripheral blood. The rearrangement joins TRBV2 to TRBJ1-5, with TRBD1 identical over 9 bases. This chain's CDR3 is CASSSRGTGSGGNQPQHF. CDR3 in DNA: TGTGCCAGCAGTTCTAGGGGGACAGGGTCGGGTGGCAATCAGCCCCAGCATTTT.